The 22 T cell receptor beta chains below all came from one sample that was sequenced in a study of blood T cells in healthy people across ages. For the second PCR, which ran for roughly 6 to 12 cycles, a sample-barcoded 5' primer and a J-beta primer mix were used. TCRdb itself ran the 5' RACE reads through MiXCR, one entry per CDR3 protein. The data contain approximately 940,000 distinct CDR3 sequences, roughly 52% of them singletons. Material for sequencing was blood. The receptors stem from a man aged 25-45 years in good health.

The V and J genes are TRBV5-1 and TRBJ1-5; D gene ambiguous. Trimming stripped 0 bases from V and 7 bases from J, with 14 bases between. The CDR3 loop spans 15 amino acids. Germline loops: CDR1 SGHRS, CDR2 YFSETQ. The CDR3 DNA reads TGCGCCAGCAGCTTGGATGGGGATCCGGGCCAGCCCCAGCATTTT. Translation gives CASSLDGDPGQPQHF.

V gene TRBV3-1 combines with J gene TRBJ2-7, with 7 bases that match TRBD2. Germline CDR1 LGHDT, CDR2 YNNKEL (reference sequence). Losses at the gene ends were 1 base for V and 1 base for J; bases not matched to a gene: 4. The CDR3 spans 15 residues. The DNA of the CDR3 is TGTGCCAGCAGCCAAGTCGCGGGGGTTTCCTACGAGCAGTACTTC. It encodes CASSQVAGVSYEQYF.

The chain combines TRBV12-3 or TRBV12-4 with TRBJ2-4, with 8 nucleotides matching TRBD1. The end of the DNA aligns better with TRBJ2-7, so the J call may be wrong. CDR3 length: 14 amino acids. CDR3 sequence reads: CAGTEADRAYEQYF. CDR3 nucleotides: TGTGCCGGCACTGAGGCGGACAGGGCCTACGAGCAGTACTTC.

This clonotype was found a few times. The CDR3 is CASSWAGQGVSNEQFF. The CDR3 nucleotides are TGTGCCAGCAGCTGGGCGGGACAGGGGGTCTCTAATGAGCAGTTCTTC. This sequence joins TRBV7-2 and TRBJ2-1; 11 nucleotides match TRBD1. CDR1 and CDR2 from the germline V gene are SGHTA and FQGNSA. This CDR3 is built from 16 residues. V gave up 4 bases and J gave up 7 bases; unmatched junction bases: 9.

The CDR3 region has the DNA TGTGCCAGCAGCGTAGGGCCTATTCCCAGCTCCTACGAGCAGTTCTTC. Its protein product is CASSVGPIPSSYEQFF. The chain employs TRBV9 and TRBJ2-1; D is unresolved. V lost 0 bases and J lost 10, with 20 bases in between. The germline CDR1 and CDR2 sequences are SGDLS and YYNGEE. The CDR3 length is 16 residues.

This clonotype was counted a few times. This chain links TRBV7-8 with TRBJ2-7, with D unresolved. Trimming pared 4 bases from V and 2 bases from J, leaving 15 bases between. CDR3 length: 15 amino acids. Germline V gene sequence: CDR1 SGHVS, CDR2 FQNEAQ. DNA of the CDR3: TGTGCCAGCAGCTCCATAGGCCTATCCGCCTACGAGCAGTACTTC. This codes for CASSSIGLSAYEQYF.

This chain connects TRBV27 to TRBJ2-7; 10 bases align to TRBD1. The CDR3 has 12 amino acids. V lost 8 bases to trimming and J lost 4 bases; unmatched junction nucleotides: 2. Germline V gene lookup returns CDR1 MNHEY and CDR2 SMNVEV (reference sequence). CDR3 region: CASADRGYEQYF. The CDR3 DNA sequence: TGTGCCAGCGCGGACAGGGGGTACGAGCAGTACTTC.

This chain links TRBV29-1 with TRBJ1-1; 8 nucleotides line up with TRBD1. Germline CDR1 reads SQVTM; CDR2 reads ANQGSEA. Losses at the gene ends were 4 bases for V and 7 bases for J; bases not matched to a gene: 11. The CDR3 has 14 residues. The CDR3 region is CSVVGSAGGNEAFF. CDR3 nucleotide sequence: TGCAGCGTTGTGGGGTCGGCAGGGGGCAATGAAGCTTTCTTT.

The chain links TRBV28 to TRBJ1-5, with D unresolved. With 0 bases removed from V and 0 bases from J, the gap between germline ends came to 9 bases. The CDR3 is 16 residues long. Germline lookup yields CDR1 MDHEN and CDR2 SYDVKM. CDR3 DNA sequence: TGTGCCAGCAGTTTATGGGGAGGGCCTAGCAATCAGCCCCAGCATTTT. This sequence encodes CASSLWGGPSNQPQHF.

This clonotype was detected only a few times. The chain joins TRBV30 to TRBJ1-6; 7 bases agree with TRBD1. Per germline, CDR1 GTSNPN and CDR2 SVGIG (reference sequence). The CDR3 runs 13 residues. V lost 1 base, J lost 10 bases, and 4 bases stayed unmatched. The CDR3 DNA is TGTGCCTGGAGTGCGCGACAGGGATCACCCCTCCACTTT. Its protein product is CAWSARQGSPLHF.

The chain uses TRBV10-2 and TRBJ1-5; 7 nucleotides line up with TRBD1. The CDR3 extends over 13 amino acids. Trimming removed 6 bases from V and 7 bases from J; junction bases left unmatched: 6. CDR1 and CDR2 from the germline V gene are WSHSY and SAAADI. In DNA, the CDR3 is TGCGCCAGCAGACAGGGGTTCGGACAGCCCCAGCATTTT. It specifies CASRQGFGQPQHF.

In DNA form, the CDR3 reads TGCGCCAGCAGCCAGCGGGGGAACTACGAGCAGTACTTC. Its protein product is CASSQRGNYEQYF. The genes are TRBV4-1 and TRBJ2-7; 7 bases align to TRBD2. CDR1 MGHRA and CDR2 YSYEKL come from the germline V gene. The CDR3 runs 13 residues. V trimming: 3 bases; J trimming: 3 bases; junction bases outside the gene matches: 2.

The rearrangement joins TRBV7-9 to TRBJ2-1; D not certain. CDR3 length equals 14 residues. V was clipped by 3 bases and J by 2 bases, with 8 bases between them. Germline V gives CDR1 SEHNR, CDR2 FQNEAQ (reference sequence). CDR3 residues: CASSLGSPYNEQFF. CDR3 sequence (DNA): TGTGCCAGCAGCTTGGGGTCTCCCTACAATGAGCAGTTCTTC.

This clonotype has just a few counts. V usage is TRBV4-3 and J usage is TRBJ2-7, with TRBD1 identical over 7 bases. Germline CDR1 is LGHNA and CDR2 is YSLEER. The V and J ends lost 0 bases and 2 bases, in that order; junction bases with no gene match: 4. This CDR3 has 15 residues. In DNA, the CDR3 is TGCGCCAGCAGCCAAGAAGCCGGGACAGCCTACGAGCAGTACTTC. Translated: CASSQEAGTAYEQYF.

The genes are TRBV27 and TRBJ1-1; no firm D call. Germline lookup yields CDR1 MNHEY and CDR2 SMNVEV (reference sequence). Trimming took off 4 bases at V and 2 bases at J, with 8 bases between the two ends. The CDR3 is 13 residues long. The CDR3 is CASSSLLNTEAFF. The DNA for the CDR3 is TGTGCCAGCAGTTCCTTATTAAACACTGAAGCTTTCTTT.

J is TRBJ2-1 and V is TRBV7-2; 10 bases match TRBD2. The DNA end is a closer match to TRBJ2-7, so the J assignment may be wrong. The CDR3 is made up of 17 amino acids. Germline V CDR1 and CDR2: SGHTA, FQGNSA. As DNA, the CDR3 is TGTGCCAGCAGAGGCGGGTTACGGACTAGCGGTTACAATGAGCAGTACTTC. Residues: CASRGGLRTSGYNEQYF.

The chain uses TRBV3-1 and TRBJ2-1, with TRBD2 identical over 9 bases. CDR1 LGHDT and CDR2 YNNKEL come from the germline V gene (reference sequence). Trimming cost V 1 base and J 4 bases; bases outside gene matches: 17. CDR3 length: 20 amino acids. Written as DNA, the CDR3 is TGTGCCAGCAGCCAAGCGCCTAAGAGAGTAGCGGGGGCGACATACAATGAGCAGTTCTTC. Translation: CASSQAPKRVAGATYNEQFF.

The genes are TRBV27 and TRBJ1-1, with unresolved D. Per the germline V gene, CDR1 is MNHEY and CDR2 is SMNVEV (reference sequence). This CDR3 spans 13 amino acids. V was trimmed by 3 bases and J by 5 bases, leaving 10 bases between them. CDR3 DNA: TGTGCCAGCAGTTTCACTGGGAGAACTGAAGCTTTCTTT. Its protein product is CASSFTGRTEAFF.

V is TRBV6-2 or TRBV6-3 and J is TRBJ2-5; perhaps TRBD2 as D (5 bases). The germline CDR1 and CDR2 sequences are MNHEY and SVGEGT. The CDR3 consists of 14 residues. The V end was cut by 6 bases, the J end by 2 bases, with 13 bases between. CDR3 protein: CASRPLGEQETQYF. The CDR3 DNA follows: TGTGCCAGCAGGCCATTGGGAGAACAAGAGACCCAGTACTTC.

At least ten counts were recorded for this clonotype. The chain carries TRBV7-2 and TRBJ1-2, with D perhaps matching TRBD1 (5 bases). CDR1 and CDR2 (germline): SGHTA, FQGNSA. V dropped 5 bases and J dropped 5 bases, with 9 bases sitting between them. This CDR3 is built from 12 residues. The CDR3, as DNA: TGTGCCAGCAGCCCAGGGAGGTATGGCTACACCTTC. Translated, it gives CASSPGRYGYTF.

This clonotype occurred once. The rearrangement uses TRBV12-3 or TRBV12-4 and TRBJ2-3; TRBD1 or TRBD2 may be the D gene (5 bases each). V lost 5 bases and J 4 bases, leaving 16 bases between the germline ends. The CDR3 spans 15 residues. The CDR3 nucleotides read TGTGCCAGCAGTCTCCCGGGACCTAGAGCAGATACGCAGTATTTT. Amino acid sequence: CASSLPGPRADTQYF.

V gene TRBV19 combines with J gene TRBJ2-7, with 8 bases matching TRBD1. V lost 6 bases to trimming and J lost 0 bases; unmatched junction nucleotides: 4. The CDR3 is 14 residues long. Germline CDR1 and CDR2: LNHDA and SQIVND (reference sequence). Written as DNA, the CDR3 is TGTGCCAGTAGGACAGGGGACGGCTCCTACGAGCAGTACTTC. This gives the protein CASRTGDGSYEQYF.